The rows below give T cell receptor beta chains drawn from one sample of a study of cytomegalovirus exposure and HLA in healthy donors. TCRdb's copy holds only in-frame clones and misses some; the assay was immunoSEQ multiplex PCR. The sample contains some 100,000 clones, roughly four fifths of which appear only once. The sequenced sample consisted of PBMCs. These receptors came from a male donor in good health and CMV-seropositive. The CDR3 runs from the conserved cysteine through the conserved F or W. The order of the fields is clone size, V gene, J gene, D gene, CDR3 DNA, CDR3 protein. The D gene is left open where the match is weak. The size entry is marked missing in some rows and otherwise reads once, few, many or a size class.

clone_size: NA
v_call: TRBV6-6
j_call: TRBJ2-3
d_call: TRBD1
cdr3_nt: TGTGCCAGCAGTTACTCCAGGGGGACAGATACGCAGTATTTT
cdr3_aa: CASSYSRGTDTQYF

clone_size: NA
v_call: TRBV30
j_call: TRBJ2-5
d_call: TRBD2
cdr3_nt: TGTGCCTGGAGGCCGGGACTAGCCGTCGAGACCCAGTACTTC
cdr3_aa: CAWRPGLAVETQYF

clone_size: NA
v_call: TRBV7-2
j_call: TRBJ2-3
d_call: NA
cdr3_nt: TGTGCCAGCAGCTTCATGCCCGGGAAGGATACGCAGTATTTT
cdr3_aa: CASSFMPGKDTQYF

clone_size: NA
v_call: TRBV6-1
j_call: TRBJ1-2
d_call: NA
cdr3_nt: TGTGCCAGCAGTGACAGGGACTATGGCTACACCTTC
cdr3_aa: CASSDRDYGYTF

clone_size: NA
v_call: TRBV4-3
j_call: TRBJ1-1
d_call: TRBD1
cdr3_nt: TGCGCCAGCAGCCAAGACTGGACAGGCGACACTGAAGCTTTCTTT
cdr3_aa: CASSQDWTGDTEAFF

clone_size: few
v_call: TRBV27
j_call: TRBJ2-6
d_call: NA
cdr3_nt: TGTGCCAGCAGTTGGAAGGGGAGGTCAACTGGGGCCAACGTCCTGACTTTC
cdr3_aa: CASSWKGRSTGANVLTF

clone_size: NA
v_call: TRBV19
j_call: TRBJ1-2
d_call: NA
cdr3_nt: TGTGCCAGTAGTATCCCCGGGTCCAGCGGCTACACCTTC
cdr3_aa: CASSIPGSSGYTF

clone_size: few
v_call: TRBV7-9
j_call: TRBJ1-4
d_call: NA
cdr3_nt: TGTGCCAGCAGCTACCTACCGGCAGGGGATAATGAAAAACTGTTTTTT
cdr3_aa: CASSYLPAGDNEKLFF

clone_size: NA
v_call: TRBV15
j_call: TRBJ2-7
d_call: NA
cdr3_nt: TGTGCCACCAGTCGACAGATCCTTAACGAGCAGTACTTC
cdr3_aa: CATSRQILNEQYF

clone_size: NA
v_call: TRBV18
j_call: TRBJ2-3
d_call: TRBD2
cdr3_nt: TGTGCCAGCTCACCATCTAGCGGCAACACAGATACGCAGTATTTT
cdr3_aa: CASSPSSGNTDTQYF

clone_size: NA
v_call: TRBV4-3
j_call: TRBJ1-5
d_call: NA
cdr3_nt: TGCGCCAGCAGCCAAGATTTTCCCGAGGTGAAACCCCAGCATTTT
cdr3_aa: CASSQDFPEVKPQHF

clone_size: NA
v_call: TRBV11-2
j_call: TRBJ2-1
d_call: TRBD1
cdr3_nt: TGTGCCAGCAGCTCCCGGGGCGTCGACTGGACAGGAGCCTACAATGAGCAGTTCTTC
cdr3_aa: CASSSRGVDWTGAYNEQFF

clone_size: NA
v_call: TRBV5-1
j_call: TRBJ1-1
d_call: TRBD1
cdr3_nt: TGCGCCAGCAGCCCGGGACAGTCAAAGGAAGCTTTCTTT
cdr3_aa: CASSPGQSKEAFF

clone_size: few
v_call: TRBV6-6
j_call: TRBJ1-2
d_call: TRBD1
cdr3_nt: TGTGCCAGCAGCCGGGACAGGGGCTATGGCTACACCTTC
cdr3_aa: CASSRDRGYGYTF

clone_size: NA
v_call: TRBV5-1
j_call: TRBJ1-5
d_call: NA
cdr3_nt: TGCGCCAGCAGCTTGGCCGCTGGGGAGGCTCAGCCCCAGCATTTT
cdr3_aa: CASSLAAGEAQPQHF

clone_size: NA
v_call: TRBV19
j_call: TRBJ2-7
d_call: NA
cdr3_nt: TGTGCCAGTAGTCCGAGCGACAGCTACGAGCAGTACTTC
cdr3_aa: CASSPSDSYEQYF

clone_size: few
v_call: TRBV2
j_call: TRBJ2-7
d_call: NA
cdr3_nt: TGTGCCAGCAGTGAAGCGCAGGGGAGCCACGAGCAGTACTTC
cdr3_aa: CASSEAQGSHEQYF

clone_size: NA
v_call: TRBV6-5
j_call: TRBJ2-7
d_call: TRBD2
cdr3_nt: TGTGCCAGCAGGGACTGGGACTACCCCTACGAGCAGTACTTC
cdr3_aa: CASRDWDYPYEQYF

clone_size: NA
v_call: TRBV30
j_call: TRBJ2-7
d_call: NA
cdr3_nt: TGTGCCTGGGAGGGGGGGGCGGAGAGCGAGCAGTACTTC
cdr3_aa: CAWEGGAESEQYF

clone_size: NA
v_call: TRBV9
j_call: TRBJ1-1
d_call: TRBD1
cdr3_nt: TGTGCCAGCAGCGCAGGGACAGAGGCGAACACTGAAGCTTTCTTT
cdr3_aa: CASSAGTEANTEAFF

clone_size: few
v_call: TRBV28
j_call: TRBJ2-7
d_call: TRBD1
cdr3_nt: TGTGCCAGCAGTGCCCCGGGCAGGGGGCTCGAGCAGTACTTC
cdr3_aa: CASSAPGRGLEQYF

clone_size: NA
v_call: TRBV6-5
j_call: TRBJ2-7
d_call: NA
cdr3_nt: TGTGCCAGCAGTTATGGGGGCGCCTCCTACGAGCAGTACTTC
cdr3_aa: CASSYGGASYEQYF

clone_size: once
v_call: TRBV2
j_call: TRBJ1-1
d_call: NA
cdr3_nt: TGTGCCAGCAGTGAAGCGCCAGTGAACACTGAAGCTTTCTTT
cdr3_aa: CASSEAPVNTEAFF

clone_size: NA
v_call: TRBV7-3
j_call: TRBJ1-6
d_call: NA
cdr3_nt: TGTGCCAGCAGCTTAATTGGGGGGGACTCACCCCTCCACTTT
cdr3_aa: CASSLIGGDSPLHF

clone_size: NA
v_call: TRBV28
j_call: TRBJ2-5
d_call: NA
cdr3_nt: TGTGCCAGCCACAGAGGCCGGGGGGCTCCCCAAGAGACCCAGTACTTC
cdr3_aa: CASHRGRGAPQETQYF

clone_size: NA
v_call: TRBV2
j_call: TRBJ2-3
d_call: NA
cdr3_nt: TGTGCCAGCAGTCTAATATCAGATACGCAGTATTTT
cdr3_aa: CASSLISDTQYF

clone_size: NA
v_call: TRBV28
j_call: TRBJ1-1
d_call: NA
cdr3_nt: TGTGCCAGTAGGGAAGTGGGGGGGAGGCAGTTTGGTTTCTTT
cdr3_aa: CASREVGGRQFGFF

clone_size: NA
v_call: TRBV4-1
j_call: TRBJ1-2
d_call: NA
cdr3_nt: TGCGCCAGCAGCCAAGAGGGCCAGGGCGGGGGCCGCTACACCTTC
cdr3_aa: CASSQEGQGGGRYTF

clone_size: NA
v_call: TRBV2
j_call: TRBJ1-3
d_call: NA
cdr3_nt: TGTGCCAGCAGGCAGGTTTTGGCTGGAAACACCATATATTTT
cdr3_aa: CASRQVLAGNTIYF

clone_size: NA
v_call: TRBV25-1
j_call: TRBJ2-7
d_call: NA
cdr3_nt: TGTGCCAGCAGTGAAAATACCTACGAGCAGTACTTC
cdr3_aa: CASSENTYEQYF

clone_size: NA
v_call: TRBV7-7
j_call: TRBJ1-1
d_call: TRBD1
cdr3_nt: TGTGCTAGCAGCCGGGACAGTAACACTGAAGCTTTCTTT
cdr3_aa: CASSRDSNTEAFF

clone_size: few
v_call: TRBV6-5
j_call: TRBJ2-1
d_call: NA
cdr3_nt: TGTGCCAGCAGACCCGGAGGTGGCAATGAGCAGTTCTTC
cdr3_aa: CASRPGGGNEQFF

clone_size: NA
v_call: TRBV10-3
j_call: TRBJ1-1
d_call: TRBD1
cdr3_nt: TGTGCCATCAGTGTGGCAGGGGGAACCACTGAAGCTTTCTTT
cdr3_aa: CAISVAGGTTEAFF

clone_size: NA
v_call: TRBV19
j_call: TRBJ2-7
d_call: NA
cdr3_nt: TGTGCCAGTAGTATGAAACAGGGCTACGAGCAGTACTTC
cdr3_aa: CASSMKQGYEQYF

clone_size: few
v_call: TRBV5-1
j_call: TRBJ1-1
d_call: NA
cdr3_nt: TGCGCCAGCAGAACAGGCACGAACACTGAAGCTTTCTTT
cdr3_aa: CASRTGTNTEAFF

clone_size: NA
v_call: TRBV4-1
j_call: TRBJ2-7
d_call: TRBD2
cdr3_nt: TGCGCCAGCAGCCAAGGAACCAGCGGGAGGAACGCCGAGCAGTACTTC
cdr3_aa: CASSQGTSGRNAEQYF

clone_size: NA
v_call: TRBV5-4
j_call: TRBJ1-4
d_call: TRBD1
cdr3_nt: TGTGCCAGCAGCTCCCGGGACAGGGGGGCCAAACTGTTTTTT
cdr3_aa: CASSSRDRGAKLFF

clone_size: NA
v_call: TRBV19
j_call: TRBJ2-5
d_call: TRBD2
cdr3_nt: TGTGCCAGTAGTATATTTGGGGGACTAGCGGGGGGATCAGAGACCCAGTACTTC
cdr3_aa: CASSIFGGLAGGSETQYF

clone_size: NA
v_call: TRBV6-4
j_call: TRBJ1-6
d_call: TRBD1
cdr3_nt: TGTGCCAATCCCACAGGGGGGAAGGGTTCACCCCTCCACTTT
cdr3_aa: CANPTGGKGSPLHF

clone_size: NA
v_call: TRBV19
j_call: TRBJ2-5
d_call: TRBD2
cdr3_nt: TGTGCCAGTACACTCACGGGGACTAGAAGGGAGACCCAGTACTTC
cdr3_aa: CASTLTGTRRETQYF

clone_size: NA
v_call: TRBV12-5
j_call: TRBJ1-5
d_call: TRBD1
cdr3_nt: TGTGCTAGTGGTTTAGACAGGGGACAGCCCCAGCATTTT
cdr3_aa: CASGLDRGQPQHF